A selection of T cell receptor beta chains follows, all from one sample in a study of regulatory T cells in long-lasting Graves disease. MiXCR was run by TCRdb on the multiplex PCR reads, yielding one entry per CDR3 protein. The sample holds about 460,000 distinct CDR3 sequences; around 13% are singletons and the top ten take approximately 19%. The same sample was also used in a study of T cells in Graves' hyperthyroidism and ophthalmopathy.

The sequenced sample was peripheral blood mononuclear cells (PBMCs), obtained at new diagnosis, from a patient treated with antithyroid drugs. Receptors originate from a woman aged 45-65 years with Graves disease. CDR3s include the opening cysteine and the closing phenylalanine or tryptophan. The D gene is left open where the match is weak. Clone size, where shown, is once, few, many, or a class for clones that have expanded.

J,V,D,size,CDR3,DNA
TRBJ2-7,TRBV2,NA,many,CASSEGLGGTYEQYF,TGTGCCAGCAGCGAGGGTCTAGGCGGAACCTACGAGCAGTACTTC
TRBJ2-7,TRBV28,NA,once,CASSPAAAYEQYF,TGTGCCAGTAGTCCCGCGGCCGCCTACGAGCAGTACTTC
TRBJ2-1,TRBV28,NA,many,CASSFPLLVRYNEQFF,TGTGCCAGCAGTTTTCCTCTACTAGTAAGGTACAATGAGCAGTTCTTC
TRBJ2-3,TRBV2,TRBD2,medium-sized,CASRSGLAADTQYF,TGTGCCAGCAGGTCGGGACTAGCGGCAGATACGCAGTATTTT
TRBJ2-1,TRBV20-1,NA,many,CSARAAGEGNEQFF,TGCAGTGCTAGAGCCGCAGGGGAGGGGAATGAGCAGTTCTTC
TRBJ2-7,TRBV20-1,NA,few,CSARDPGNPYEQYF,TGCAGTGCTAGAGATCCGGGCAACCCCTACGAGCAGTACTTC
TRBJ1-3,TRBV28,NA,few,CASSFVGGETGNTIYF,TGTGCCAGCAGTTTTGTGGGGGGAGAAACTGGAAACACCATATATTTT
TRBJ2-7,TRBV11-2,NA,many,CASSLDGTGVGSGRGEQYF,TGTGCCAGCAGCTTAGATGGGACAGGGGTTGGTAGCGGGAGAGGCGAGCAGTACTTC
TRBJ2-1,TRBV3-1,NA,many,CASSQGADRYEQFF,TGTGCCAGCAGCCAAGGCGCAGATCGGTATGAGCAGTTCTTC
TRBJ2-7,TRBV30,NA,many,CAWSVKGGATYEQYF,TGTGCCTGGAGTGTAAAGGGTGGGGCAACCTACGAGCAGTACTTC
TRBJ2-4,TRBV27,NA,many,CASSPRRIIAKNIQYF,TGTGCCAGCAGTCCCCGACGGATTATAGCCAAAAACATTCAGTACTTC
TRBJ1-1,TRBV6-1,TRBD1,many,CASRTGQGATEAFF,TGTGCCAGCCGTACGGGACAGGGGGCTACTGAAGCTTTCTTT
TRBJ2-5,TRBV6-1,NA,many,CASSQVLGSQYF,TGTGCCAGCAGCCAAGTTCTCGGGTCCCAGTACTTC
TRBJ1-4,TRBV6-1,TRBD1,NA,CASSTVRGGRGPTNEKLVF,TGTGCCAGCAGTACAGTGCGGGGTGGCAGGGGGCCAACTAATGAAAAACTGGTTTTT
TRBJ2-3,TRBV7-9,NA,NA,CASSLRSGFTDTQYF,TGTGCCAGCAGCTTGAGAAGCGGTTTCACAGATACGCAGTATTTT
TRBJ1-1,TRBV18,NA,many,CASSSNRNTEAFF,TGTGCCAGCTCAAGTAACAGGAACACTGAAGCTTTCTTT
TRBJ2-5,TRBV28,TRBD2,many,CASSQLAGEQETQYF,TGTGCCAGCAGCCAATTAGCGGGAGAGCAAGAGACCCAGTACTTC
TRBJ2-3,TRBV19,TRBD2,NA,CASSPGLAGVNTQYF,TGTGCCAGTAGTCCGGGACTAGCGGGAGTGAATACGCAGTATTTT
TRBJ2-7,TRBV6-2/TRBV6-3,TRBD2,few,CASSFGTTLPYEQYF,TGTGCCAGCAGTTTCGGGACTACCCTTCCCTACGAGCAGTACTTC
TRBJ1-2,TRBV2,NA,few,CASSGANLIGYTF,TGTGCCAGCAGTGGCGCTAATTTGATTGGCTACACCTTC
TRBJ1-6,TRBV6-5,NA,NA,CASRSDYNSPLHF,TGTGCCAGCCGTTCCGATTATAATTCACCCCTCCACTTT
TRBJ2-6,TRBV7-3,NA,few,CASSLTLGSGANVLTF,TGTGCCAGCAGCTTAACCCTGGGTTCCGGGGCCAACGTCCTGACTTTC
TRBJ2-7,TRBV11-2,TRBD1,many,CASSLGGGQGREQYF,TGTGCCAGCAGCTTAGGAGGGGGACAGGGGCGAGAGCAGTACTTC
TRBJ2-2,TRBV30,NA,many,CAWSGDTGELFF,TGTGCCTGGAGTGGGGACACCGGGGAGCTGTTTTTT
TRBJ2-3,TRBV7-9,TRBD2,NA,CASSLRTSGRDTQYF,TGTGCCAGCAGCCTCCGGACTAGCGGCAGAGATACGCAGTATTTT
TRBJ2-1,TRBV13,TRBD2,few,CASTSGRAIHEQFF,TGTGCCAGCACAAGCGGGAGGGCCATACATGAGCAGTTCTTC
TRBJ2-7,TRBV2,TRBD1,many,CASSSGTGRHEQYF,TGTGCCAGCAGTTCCGGGACAGGGAGGCACGAGCAGTACTTC
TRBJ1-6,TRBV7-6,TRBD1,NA,CASSPPRGGSPLHF,TGTGCCAGCAGCCCTCCCAGGGGGGGCTCACCCCTCCACTTT
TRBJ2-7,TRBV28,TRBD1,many,CASSWDSSYEQYF,TGTGCCAGCAGTTGGGACAGTTCCTACGAGCAGTACTTC
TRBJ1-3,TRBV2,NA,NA,CASMRGPSSGNTIYF,TGTGCCAGCATGAGGGGCCCGAGCTCTGGAAACACCATATATTTT
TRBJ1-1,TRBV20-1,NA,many,CSARWGQREAFF,TGCAGTGCTAGATGGGGACAAAGAGAAGCTTTCTTT
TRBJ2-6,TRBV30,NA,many,CAWSVAHEVGANVLTF,TGTGCCTGGAGTGTAGCCCACGAGGTTGGGGCCAACGTCCTGACTTTC
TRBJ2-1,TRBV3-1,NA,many,CASSLWRATGRYEQFF,TGTGCCAGCAGCCTCTGGCGGGCAACAGGGCGCTATGAGCAGTTCTTC
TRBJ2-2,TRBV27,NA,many,CASSLLSADGNTGELFF,TGTGCCAGCAGTTTACTGTCGGCCGACGGAAACACCGGGGAGCTGTTTTTT
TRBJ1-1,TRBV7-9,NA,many,CASSLEGVSEAFF,TGTGCCAGCAGCTTAGAAGGGGTCTCTGAAGCTTTCTTT
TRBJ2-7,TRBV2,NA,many,CASSAEGGGTYEQYF,TGTGCCAGCAGTGCAGAAGGGGGAGGGACCTACGAGCAGTACTTC
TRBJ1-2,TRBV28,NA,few,CASSPGNYGYTF,TGTGCCAGCAGTCCCGGTAACTATGGCTACACCTTC
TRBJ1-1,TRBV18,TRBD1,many,CASSPRGRSYMNTEAFF,TGTGCCAGCTCACCGAGGGGGCGCTCGTATATGAACACTGAAGCTTTCTTT
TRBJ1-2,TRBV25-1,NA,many,CASSVDLNYGYTF,TGTGCCAGCAGTGTGGACCTTAACTATGGCTACACCTTC
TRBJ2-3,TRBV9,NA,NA,CASSVGQYTDTQYF,TGTGCCAGCAGCGTCGGACAGTACACAGATACGCAGTATTTT
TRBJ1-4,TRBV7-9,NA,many,CASSLGPTTNEKLFF,TGTGCCAGCAGCCTAGGGCCAACAACTAATGAAAAACTGTTTTTT
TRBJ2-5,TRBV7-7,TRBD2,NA,CASSWGLAGGQETQYF,TGTGCCAGCAGCTGGGGACTAGCGGGGGGGCAAGAGACCCAGTACTTC
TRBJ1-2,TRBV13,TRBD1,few,CASSGGTDTYGYTF,TGTGCCAGCAGCGGAGGGACAGACACCTATGGCTACACCTTC
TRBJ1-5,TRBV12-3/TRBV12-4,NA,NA,CASSFLRQPQHF,TGTGCCAGCAGTTTCTTAAGACAGCCCCAGCATTTT
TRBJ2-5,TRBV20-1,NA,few,CSARDRYRQETQYF,TGCAGTGCTAGAGATCGGTACAGACAAGAGACCCAGTACTTC
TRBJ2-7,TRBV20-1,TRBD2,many,CSANRRASGRAGYEQYF,TGCAGTGCCAACCGGCGGGCTAGCGGGAGGGCCGGGTACGAGCAGTACTTC